This paragraph covers one T cell receptor (beta chain) sequence. This sample was included in a study of blood T cell repertoires in COVID-19. At the level of the study: In each case, the material was cDNA or gDNA derived from T cells, B-cell-depleted T cells, or PBMCs.

In the authors' methods: Reference gene primer amplification gave estimated nucleated cell counts. Sequencing was performed with immunoSEQ multiplex PCR; in TCRdb, only in-frame clones are kept and a portion is missing. V and J calls plus clone size are reproduced from that table; the DNA served to infer D and trimming. The sample holds tens of thousands of clones, 90% seen once. The receptor was isolated from an elderly woman with active or convalescent COVID-19. Specimen: peripheral blood.

This CDR3 reads CASSLLRDRGSGANVLTF. The CDR3 DNA is TGTGCCAGCAGCTTGCTGAGGGACAGGGGTTCCGGGGCCAACGTCCTGACTTTC. V gene TRBV5-8 combines with J gene TRBJ2-6, with TRBD1 matching over 10 bases. V was clipped by 1 base and J by 4 bases; unmatched bases: 8. The V gene's germline CDR1 is SGHTS and CDR2 YDEGEE. CDR3 length equals 18 residues.